The 15 T cell receptor beta chains below were found in one sample sequenced in a study of blood T cell repertoires in COVID-19. Libraries were prepared by immunoSEQ multiplex PCR; TCRdb keeps only in-frame clonotypes and omits some of them. The table shows roughly 230,000 clones, with more than 70% occurring only once. Source material: peripheral blood. These receptors all come from a man aged 40-55 years with active or convalescent COVID-19.

The chain is built from TRBV11-3 and TRBJ2-5; TRBD1 might be the D (6 bases). The germline V gene has CDR1 SGHNT and CDR2 YENEEA. Trimming cost V 5 bases and J 4 bases, with 20 bases left between them. The CDR3 is 16 amino acids. The CDR3 protein is CASSLRRGWWGETQYF. The CDR3 DNA follows: TGTGCCAGCAGCCTTCGTAGGGGGTGGTGGGGAGAGACCCAGTACTTC.

This clone has only a few counts. The V gene is TRBV29-1, the J gene TRBJ1-2, with D possibly being TRBD1 (5 bases). Trimming removed 4 bases at V and 8 bases at J, with 23 bases between. Looked up from germline, CDR1 is SQVTM and CDR2 is ANQGSEA. This CDR3 comprises 15 residues. For the CDR3, the DNA is TGCAGCGTTGGAGGGGAGGGGTGGCCATTGAGGGGCTACACCTTC. It translates to CSVGGEGWPLRGYTF.

The rearrangement links TRBV27 to TRBJ1-1, with a possible D match to TRBD1 (5 bases). The V gene's germline CDR1 is MNHEY and CDR2 SMNVEV (reference sequence). Trimming removed 3 bases from V and 6 bases from J, with 20 bases in between. This CDR3 has 16 residues. This CDR3 reads CASSFTGPAGHAEAFF. The CDR3 DNA is TGTGCCAGCAGTTTCACGGGGCCCGCGGGGCACGCTGAAGCTTTCTTT.

The rearrangement links TRBV3-1 (or the pseudogene TRBV3-2) to TRBJ1-2; 8 bases line up with TRBD1. V shed 4 bases and J 8 bases; nucleotides not matched to a gene: 6. Germline values: CDR1 LGHDT, CDR2 YNNKEL (reference sequence). The length of the CDR3 is 13 residues. The CDR3 region has the DNA TGTGCCAGCAGCCCAGGACAGGGTGTCGGCTACACCTTC. Translated, it gives CASSPGQGVGYTF.

Notes on this clone: This specimen includes other DNA sequences encoding the same CDR3. The chain employs TRBV29-1 and TRBJ1-1, with D hard to call. Germline CDR1 is SQVTM and CDR2 is ANQGSEA. The CDR3 is 12 amino acids. With 6 bases removed from V and 1 base from J, the gap between germline ends came to 9 bases. CDR3 sequence: CSVRATNTEAFF. CDR3 bases: TGCAGCGTGAGGGCCACGAACACTGAAGCTTTCTTT.

The CDR3 sequence: CASSLVGGQGATEAFF. The CDR3 DNA reads TGTGCCAGCAGCTTAGTCGGGGGACAGGGAGCCACTGAAGCTTTCTTT. V is TRBV11-2 and J is TRBJ1-1, with 9 bases identical to TRBD1. Unmatched junction bases numbered 7, after V lost 1 base and J lost 4 bases. The germline V gene has CDR1 SGHAT and CDR2 FQNNGV. The CDR3 runs 16 residues.

This rearrangement joins TRBV6-6 to TRBJ2-1; 13 bases agree with TRBD2. CDR3 length: 17 residues. Trimming cost V 5 bases and J 6 bases; bases outside gene matches: 10. Germline V gene sequence: CDR1 MNHNY, CDR2 SVGAGI (reference sequence). The CDR3 loop reads CASSLGLAGATGNEQFF. The CDR3, as DNA: TGTGCCAGCAGTCTTGGACTAGCGGGGGCCACTGGCAATGAGCAGTTCTTC.

This clone was picked up one time. CDR3 nucleotide sequence: TGCGCCAGCAGCTGGATGGGCCGAGAGACCCAGTACTTC. As protein: CASSWMGRETQYF. This chain joins TRBV5-1 and TRBJ2-5, with unresolved D. This CDR3 is 13 amino acids long. Germline V gene lookup returns CDR1 SGHRS and CDR2 YFSETQ. V was shortened by 3 bases and J by 4 bases, with 10 bases between the two germline ends.

The chain carries TRBV7-9 and TRBJ1-2; D may be TRBD1 (5 bases). Germline V gene data show CDR1 as SEHNR and CDR2 as FQNEAQ (reference sequence). Trimming shortened V by 1 base and J by 6 bases, and 18 bases separated the two germline ends. CDR3 length: 16 amino acids. Here the CDR3 DNA reads TGTGCCAGCAGCTTAGGGACATTCAGGGAAACCAATGGCTACACCTTC. Encoded protein: CASSLGTFRETNGYTF. The full variable domain, completed using reference TRBV7-9 and TRBJ1-2, is DTGVSQNPRHKITKRGQNVTFRCDPISEHNRLYWYRQTLGQGPEFLTYFQNEAQLEKSRLLSDRFSAERPKGSFSTLEIQRTEQGDSAMYLCASSLGTFRETNGYTFGSGTRLTVV.

The V and J genes are TRBV6-1 and TRBJ2-5; 9 bases are a match to TRBD2. Germline loops: CDR1 MNHNS, CDR2 SASEGT. This CDR3 spans 17 amino acids. The ends lost 4 bases at V and 9 bases at J; junction bases unmatched: 18. The chain's CDR3 is CASSVNLGRGGPRAQYF. The CDR3 bases are TGTGCCAGCAGTGTGAACCTGGGGCGGGGGGGCCCTCGGGCCCAGTACTTC.

The V and J genes are TRBV5-1 and TRBJ2-3; TRBD1 agrees at 7 bases. Germline loops: CDR1 SGHRS, CDR2 YFSETQ. After removal of 1 base from V and 0 bases from J, the junction contained 2 bases not matched to a gene. The CDR3 has 15 amino acids. Here the CDR3 reads CASSLLGGSTDTQYF. The CDR3, as DNA: TGCGCCAGCAGCTTGTTAGGGGGCAGCACAGATACGCAGTATTTT.

The sample holds one count of this clone. The gene calls are TRBV6-5 and TRBJ1-5, with D perhaps TRBD1 (6 bases). Germline V lookup: CDR1 MNHEY, CDR2 SVGAGI. The ends were cut back, 6 bases at V and 3 bases at J, with 15 bases in the middle. This CDR3 is built from 15 residues. This CDR3 is CASSGRGVYNQPQHF. DNA for the CDR3: TGTGCCAGCAGCGGCAGGGGCGTATACAATCAGCCCCAGCATTTT.

The genes are TRBV14 and TRBJ1-3, with D maybe TRBD1 (5 bases). Germline lookup yields CDR1 SGHDN and CDR2 FVKESK. The CDR3 contains 14 residues. The ends were cut back, 1 base at V and 8 bases at J, with 12 bases in the middle. CDR3 loop: CASSQAQGRDTIYF. The CDR3 DNA is TGTGCCAGCAGCCAAGCGCAGGGAAGGGACACCATATATTTT.

The chain links TRBV5-1 to TRBJ2-7; 8 bases agree with TRBD2. Germline loops: CDR1 SGHRS, CDR2 YFSETQ. The V gene end was trimmed by 0 bases and the J gene end by 1 base; junction bases not matched to a gene: 6. The CDR3 extends over 16 amino acids. The CDR3 region has the DNA TGCGCCAGCAGCTTGGTAGCTAGCGGGTCTTCCTACGAGCAGTACTTC. This translates into CASSLVASGSSYEQYF.

This clone has just one count. The V gene is TRBV6-1, the J gene TRBJ2-7; D is unclear. CDR1 is MNHNS, CDR2 SASEGT, per germline. The CDR3 runs 15 residues. V was clipped by 2 bases and J by 0 bases, with 11 bases between them. For the CDR3, the DNA is TGTGCCAGCAGTGAATATTCAGGTCTCTCCTACGAGCAGTACTTC. This encodes CASSEYSGLSYEQYF.